This TCR beta chain was observed in a study of prognosis after radiotherapy for stage I lung cancer. In the study overall: Some 13 cases involved newly diagnosed primary stage I lung tumors, and a few involved oligometastatic NSCLC subsequent to surgical resection of the primary tumor.

The study amplified the TCR beta CDR3 region from genomic DNA. This amplification was carried out by two rounds of multiplex PCR. Primers specific to each TRBV and TRBJ gene drove first-round PCR. TCRdb recomputed calls from the multiplex PCR reads with MiXCR, one row per CDR3 protein. The data show about 13,000 distinct CDR3 sequences, with roughly 40% seen just once and roughly 41% held by the top ten. The CDR3 spans 16 residues. Per germline, CDR1 SGHTA and CDR2 FQGTGA. The V end lost 5 bases, the J end lost 9 bases, and 20 bases lay between the germline ends. This clonotype was found many times. This clonotype was obtained from a donor aged 50 or older with non-small cell lung cancer. The sample in question was PBMCs, obtained before or after stereotactic body radiation therapy (not recorded which). V gene TRBV7-3 combines with J gene TRBJ2-6; a possible D gene is TRBD2 (5 bases). CDR3 sequence: CASSPRGSALFNVLTF. Here the CDR3 DNA reads TGTGCCAGCAGCCCCCGCGGTAGCGCCCTATTCAACGTCCTGACTTTC.